The entry that follows covers one T cell receptor (beta chain) sequence. Its antigen is currently unknown. These data originate in a study of T cells in localized non-small cell lung cancer. Regarding the study as a whole: The study linked higher blood T cell density to longer overall survival.

Clones were sequenced by immunoSEQ multiplex PCR, and TCRdb holds only the in-frame ones, with some missing. The table includes roughly 15,000 clones, approximately 85% detected once. The CDR3 totals 13 residues. V gave up 0 bases and J gave up 2 bases, with 4 bases separating them. Germline CDR1 and CDR2: SEHNR and FQNEAQ (reference sequence). The sequenced sample was peripheral blood, obtained before any cancer treatment. This clonotype was obtained from a male donor aged 60 or older with stage I lung adenocarcinoma. V usage is TRBV7-9 and J usage is TRBJ1-2; D unresolved. The CDR3, as DNA: TGTGCCAGCAGCTTAGCAGCCAACTATGGCTACACCTTC. It codes for CASSLAANYGYTF.